The source of this TCR beta chain is a study of blood T cell repertoires in COVID-19 (dated by TCRdb to about 2020). Background on the whole study: Collaborator samples came from the United States, Italy and Spain and covered acute and convalescent phases of COVID-19. A freely available public database, intended as a resource for researchers studying the immune response to SARS-CoV-2, is where the repertoires were released. The samples were drawn from two sources: the first 160 participants of the ongoing ImmuneRACE study, and 950 to 1,500 subjects contributed by 6 global collaborators. Subjects who had been exposed to COVID-19, were actively infected with it, or had recovered from it provided the deeply sampled blood TCRbeta repertoires that made up the dataset. HLA class I and class II types, where available, came from metadata supplied by the sample provider rather than from assay-based typing. The prospective study material was composed of cDNA or gDNA derived from T cells, B-cell-depleted T cells, or PBMCs. Nearly every sample came with metadata listing a de-identified subject ID, COVID-19 status, age in years and sex.

Findings and caveats that apply to the study as a whole: The amount of clinical and demographic metadata varied by source and participant and was provided uncurated.

The germline V and J ends show losses of 1 base and 4 bases respectively, and no gene match explains 7 bases of the junction. From the cysteine up to the phenylalanine, the CDR3 has a length of 17 residues. Only the CDR3 DNA is retained, 51 bases long and in frame from the first base. According to the germline V gene, CDR1 reads SGHVS and CDR2 reads FNYEAQ. TCRbeta CDR3 regions were amplified from genomic DNA using the immunoSEQ Assay, a bias-controlled multiplex PCR. As for how the authors treated the data: Within the assay, amplification of reference gene primers was used to estimate how many nucleated cells each sample contained. To quantify the absolute abundance of each unique TCRbeta CDR3 rearrangement, sequence reads were collapsed and filtered. For each sample, productive Simpson clonality was calculated by taking the square root of Simpson's diversity index across productive rearrangements. TCRdb limited this immuneACCESS table to in-frame rearrangements with V and J called. A share of clones is missing; checked studies link under half to unresolved V genes, and the rest is unexplained. V, J and clone size were drawn from that table, and D and trimming were deduced from the DNA. The sample data list fewer than 300,000 clones, and 90% of these were observed just once. The ten largest clones take up over 5.5% of the sample.

In Seattle, one collaborating source enrolled patients while the infection was active and tracked those patients longitudinally over the course of disease. Whole blood was collected in K2EDTA tubes by collaborating institutions according to the institutions' own protocols. For TCRbeta analysis, collaborator samples were shipped as frozen whole blood, as isolated PBMCs, or as DNA extracted from either sample type. Remarks on this clone: The specificity of this receptor is unknown. Within one base of it there is no much larger clone, and no base qualities were kept.

Sequencing was performed on peripheral blood. This receptor was taken from a woman aged 50 to 60 with COVID-19, enrolled during active disease. The sequence links TRBV7-6 to TRBJ2-1; 10 central nucleotides agree with TRBD1. The CDR3 loop reads CASSLGVGQGFYNEQFF. The nucleotide sequence reads as follows: TGTGCCAGCAGCTTAGGGGTGGGACAGGGGTTTTACAATGAGCAGTTCTTC.